Listed here is a single T cell receptor (beta chain). The antigen remains undetermined. The data belong to a study of tumor-infiltrating lymphocytes in primary liver carcinoma. About the research overall: Patients, male and female, were 30 to 69 years old. Sample yields of productive TCRbeta reads, ranging from roughly 3.5 to 7.13 million, were similar across tissue types.

For each extraction, RNA and DNA were obtained together from about 21-30 mg of unsorted bulk tissue. Treatment-naive at the time, the patients had chronic HBV infection. Reverse transcription of approximately 520 ng total RNA with a constant-region primer produced TCR beta cDNA. Modified slightly, ARM-PCR produced TCR beta libraries over three nested multiplex PCR rounds. With TRBV1-TRBV30 forward primers and a C-beta reverse primer, the first two PCR rounds were run for around 11 cycles each. TCRdb ran MiXCR on the multiplex PCR reads and lists one entry per CDR3 protein. In the table there are almost 45,000 distinct CDR3 sequences, around 75% of which are singletons. Points from the study as a whole: Tumors significantly exceeded blood in top-250-clone fraction (p = 0.039).

The CDR3 totals 15 residues. V was clipped by 6 bases and J by 8 bases; unmatched bases: 9. CDR1 is MGHRA, CDR2 YSYEKL, per germline. The genes are TRBV4-1 and TRBJ2-1; 11 positions match TRBD2. Sequencing was carried out using tumor-adjacent normal liver tissue. The clonotype was recovered from a woman in her 30s with primary liver carcinoma and hepatitis B virus infection. The CDR3 here is CASSQPGTSGDEQFF. The CDR3 DNA sequence: TGCGCCAGCAGTCAACCCGGGACTAGCGGTGATGAGCAGTTCTTC.